This T cell receptor beta chain was documented in a study of blood T cell repertoires in COVID-19. Assay used: immunoSEQ multiplex PCR; TCRdb lists only in-frame clones, some missing. The sample includes around 250,000 clones, about 82% of them seen just once. Germline V CDR1 and CDR2: LGHDT, YNNKEL (reference sequence). The CDR3 is 16 residues long. J was trimmed by 6 bases and V by 1 base; bases with no gene match: 5. As regards this clone: The same CDR3 also results from other DNA sequences found in this sample.

This receptor was taken from an elderly man with acute or convalescent COVID-19. The J gene is TRBJ2-1, the V gene TRBV3-1 (or the pseudogene TRBV3-2); 11 bases match TRBD2. The specimen was peripheral blood. The CDR3 spells CASSQAGTSGSNEQFF. The CDR3 DNA follows: TGTGCCAGCAGCCAAGCCGGGACTAGCGGATCCAATGAGCAGTTCTTC.